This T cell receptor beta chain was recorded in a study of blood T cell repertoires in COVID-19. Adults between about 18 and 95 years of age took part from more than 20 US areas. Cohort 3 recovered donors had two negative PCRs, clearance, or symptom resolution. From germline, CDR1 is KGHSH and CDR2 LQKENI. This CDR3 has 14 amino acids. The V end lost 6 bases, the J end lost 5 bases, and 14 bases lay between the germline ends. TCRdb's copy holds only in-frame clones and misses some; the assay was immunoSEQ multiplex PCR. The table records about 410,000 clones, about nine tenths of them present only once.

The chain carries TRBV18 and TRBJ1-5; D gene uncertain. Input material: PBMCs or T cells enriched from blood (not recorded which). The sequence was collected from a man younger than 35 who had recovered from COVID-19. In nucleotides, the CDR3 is TGTGCCAGCTCCCTACAAGGAGATCATCAGCCCCAGCATTTT. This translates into CASSLQGDHQPQHF.